Described below is a single TCR beta chain sequence and its context. Its specific antigen is unknown. Base quality data are lacking; no much larger clone is found one base away. This sample includes further DNA sequences coding for the same CDR3. This entry is derived from a study of cytotoxic CD8 clonotypes in ibrutinib-treated CLL (dated by TCRdb to about 2021). Context from the whole study: The cohort included some 14 treatment-naive and under 13 relapsed/refractory patients; 17 to 18 were IGHV unmutated. Responses were partial in about 25 patients and complete in 2; after median around 68 months follow-up, about 14 stayed in remission and some twelve progressed. Response samples were obtained after a median of 12 months of treatment, with a range of roughly 6 to 40 months. An average of around 250,000 productive templates and 80,000 to 95,000 productive rearrangements was obtained per sample. Longitudinal samples were obtainable from 26 of the 86 participants in the trial. Cryopreserved peripheral blood mononuclear cells were collected before treatment, at response, and at either disease progression or sustained remission. Every sample from remission and from progressive disease was obtained while the patients were still on ibrutinib.

The goal of deep resolution MiSeq sequencing was a depth between 1 in 1 million and 1 in 200,000 T cells, and coverage averaged 10x per clonotype. The immunoSEQ hsTCRB Kit was used to generate the TCR beta libraries. In the authors' own workflow: ImmunoSEQ Data Assistant and ImmunoSEQ Analyzer were used for data analysis, and V, D and J genes were assigned according to IMGT definitions. Clonality was computed as one minus normalized Shannon entropy of productive rearrangement frequencies, ranging from 0 to 1. Only overrepresented clonotypes making up at least 0.05% of the repertoire of each patient were included in the public clonotype analysis. About a dozen age-matched healthy donor repertoires from immuneACCESS served as clonality controls. Here the immuneACCESS table is served through TCRdb, limited to in-frame sequences with V and J called. Missing clones are a known gap in these copies; in checked studies unresolved V genes cover under half, and the rest lacks a known reason. The V and J calls and clone size come from that table; D and trimming were worked out from the DNA. Counted in this sample were 55,000 to 85,000 clones; less than 95% of them appeared once. The leading ten clones occupy around 3.3% of the sample.

General study outcomes and caveats: At baseline, clonality was higher than in age-matched healthy donors and showed a strong correlation with circulating CD8+ T-cell counts. Lymph node repertoires were not examined, and the timing of sampling was not matched between patients in sustained remission and those whose disease progressed. Public clonotypes were rare and either shrank or stayed stable during treatment, and the rise in clonality at ibrutinib response reflected expansion of private clonotypes. Clonality rose at ibrutinib response, remained stable during sustained remission, and dropped back toward baseline at progression.

The germline V gene encodes CDR1 SGHDT and CDR2 YYEEEE. Cut back by 1 base and 3 bases, the V and J ends lie 5 bases apart. The CDR3 goes from the cysteine to the phenylalanine over 12 residues. Only the CDR3 region is kept as DNA, spanning 36 bases read in frame from base 1. What this sample's time point label stands for: about eleven months on ibrutinib. Roughly 1.9 micrograms of genomic DNA were extracted from cryopreserved PBMCs for TCR beta library preparation. High-throughput TCR beta sequencing was performed on longitudinal blood samples from CLL patients receiving ibrutinib monotherapy. The patients took part in an open-label, single-center phase 2 trial of ibrutinib monotherapy.

The clonotype was recovered from a human donor with chronic lymphocytic leukemia. The chain couples TRBV5-6 to TRBJ2-7, with the D gene not clear enough to name. The material was PBMCs, obtained after 12 months of ibrutinib treatment. The CDR3 in this case is CASSLSGYEQYF. The DNA sequence is given as TGTGCCAGCAGCTTGTCAGGCTACGAGCAGTACTTC.